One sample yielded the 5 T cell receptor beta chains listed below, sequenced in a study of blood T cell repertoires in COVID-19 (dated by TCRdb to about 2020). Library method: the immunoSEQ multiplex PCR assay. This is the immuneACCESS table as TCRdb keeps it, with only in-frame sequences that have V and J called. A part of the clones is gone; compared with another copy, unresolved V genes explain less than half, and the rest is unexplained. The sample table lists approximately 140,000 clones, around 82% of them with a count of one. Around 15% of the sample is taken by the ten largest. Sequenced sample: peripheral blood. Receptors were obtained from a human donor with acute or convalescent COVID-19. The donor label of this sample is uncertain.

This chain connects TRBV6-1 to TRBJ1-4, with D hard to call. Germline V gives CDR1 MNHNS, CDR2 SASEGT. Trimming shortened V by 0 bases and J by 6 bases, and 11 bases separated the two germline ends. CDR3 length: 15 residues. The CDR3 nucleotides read TGTGCCAGCAGTGAAGCTCCGAGGGTGGATGAAAAACTGTTTTTT. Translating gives CASSEAPRVDEKLFF.

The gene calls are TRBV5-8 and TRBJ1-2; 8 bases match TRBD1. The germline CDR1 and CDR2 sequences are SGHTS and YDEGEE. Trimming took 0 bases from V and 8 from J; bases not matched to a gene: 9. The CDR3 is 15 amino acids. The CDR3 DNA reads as TGTGCCAGCAGCTTGGTGGGTCAGGGGGCGAAAGGCTACACCTTC. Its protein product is CASSLVGQGAKGYTF. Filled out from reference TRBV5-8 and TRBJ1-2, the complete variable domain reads EAGVTQSPTHLIKTRGQQATLRCSPISGHTSVYWYQQALGLGLQFLLWYDEGEERNRGNFPPRFSGRQFPNYSSELNVNALELEDSALYLCASSLVGQGAKGYTFGSGTRLTVV.

In DNA form, the CDR3 reads TGCGCCAGCAGCTCGACAGGGGGAGAGAATGAAAAACTGTTTTTT. As protein: CASSSTGGENEKLFF. V is TRBV5-1 and J is TRBJ1-4; the match to TRBD1 covers 9 bases. Unmatched junction bases numbered 5, after V lost 3 bases and J lost 5 bases. The CDR3 has 15 amino acids. Germline CDR1 and CDR2: SGHRS and YFSETQ. The whole variable domain, remainder taken from reference TRBV5-1 and TRBJ1-4, is KAGVTQTPRYLIKTRGQQVTLSCSPISGHRSVSWYQQTPGQGLQFLFEYFSETQRNKGNFPGRFSGRQFSNSRSEMNVSTLELGDSALYLCASSSTGGENEKLFFGSGTQLSVL.

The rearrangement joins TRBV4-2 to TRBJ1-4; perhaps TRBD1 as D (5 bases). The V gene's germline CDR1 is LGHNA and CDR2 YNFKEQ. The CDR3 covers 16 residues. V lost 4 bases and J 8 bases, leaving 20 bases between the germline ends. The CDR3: CASSRTDPTRGEKLFF. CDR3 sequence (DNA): TGTGCCAGCAGCCGAACCGACCCTACACGGGGGGAAAAACTGTTTTTT.

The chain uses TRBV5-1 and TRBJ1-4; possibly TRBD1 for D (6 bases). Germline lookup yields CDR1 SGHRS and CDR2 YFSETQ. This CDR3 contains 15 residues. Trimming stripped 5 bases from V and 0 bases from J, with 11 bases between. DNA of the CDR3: TGCGCCAGCAGTCGGGAGGGGGCAACTAATGAAAAACTGTTTTTT. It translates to CASSREGATNEKLFF.